This section outlines one T cell receptor (beta chain) sequence together with its context. As yet, its antigen is unknown. The sample comes from a study of T-cell reconstitution after alpha-beta-depleted transplantation in children. Findings and caveats of the study: One year post-transplant, T-cell counts and diversity were largely derived from T cells produced anew.

Molecular barcoding with unique molecular identifiers was used for the TCRbeta library. TCRdb called the PCR reads again in MiXCR, with one record for every CDR3 protein. This table holds a few hundred thousand distinct CDR3 sequences, roughly 9.1% found once. The sample in question was PBMCs, obtained before TCRalphabeta/CD19-depleted stem cell transplant. The sequence was obtained from a boy under two years old with acute myeloid leukemia, due to receive a stem cell transplant.

CDR3 protein: CASIRDAANSPLHF. The CDR3 nucleotides are TGTGCCAGCATTCGGGACGCGGCTAATTCACCCCTCCACTTT. The chain employs TRBV28 and TRBJ1-6, with D possibly TRBD1 on 5 matching bases. The germline V gene encodes CDR1 MDHEN and CDR2 SYDVKM. V was clipped by 7 bases and J by 6 bases, with 13 bases between them. CDR3 length equals 14 residues.